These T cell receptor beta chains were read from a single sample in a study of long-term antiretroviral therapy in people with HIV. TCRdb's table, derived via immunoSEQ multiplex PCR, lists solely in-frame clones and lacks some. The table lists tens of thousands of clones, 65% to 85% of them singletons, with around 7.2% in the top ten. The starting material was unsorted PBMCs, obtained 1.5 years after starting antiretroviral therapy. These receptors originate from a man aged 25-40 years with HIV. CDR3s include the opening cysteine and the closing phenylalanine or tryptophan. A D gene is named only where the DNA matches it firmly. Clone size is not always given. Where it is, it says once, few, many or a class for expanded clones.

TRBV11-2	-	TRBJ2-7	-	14	TGTGCCAGCAGCTTCACCCCAGGGGACTACGAGCAGTACTTC	CASSFTPGDYEQYF
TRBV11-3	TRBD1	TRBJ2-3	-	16	TGTGCCAGCAGCTTAGGGGACAGCCGTTACACAGATACGCAGTATTTT	CASSLGDSRYTDTQYF
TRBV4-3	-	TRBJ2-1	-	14	TGCGCCAGCAGCCAAACACCCTGGGGGGATGAGCAGTTCTTC	CASSQTPWGDEQFF
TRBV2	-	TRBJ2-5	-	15	TGTGCCAGCAGTGAGAGTTGGAGTCCGGAGGAGACCCAGTACTTC	CASSESWSPEETQYF
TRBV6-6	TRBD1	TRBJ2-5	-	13	TGTGCCAGCAGTTCCACAGGGGTAGAGACCCAGTACTTC	CASSSTGVETQYF
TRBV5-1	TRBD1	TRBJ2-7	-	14	TGCGCCAGCAGCCCGGGACAGGCCACCTACGAGCAGTACTTC	CASSPGQATYEQYF
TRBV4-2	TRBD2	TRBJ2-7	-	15	TGTGCCAGCACCTCCCAAGCGGGGGGCTTCTACGAGCAGTACTTC	CASTSQAGGFYEQYF
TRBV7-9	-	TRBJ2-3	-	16	TGTGCCAGCAGCTTATCGTCGAATTCTAACACAGATACGCAGTATTTT	CASSLSSNSNTDTQYF
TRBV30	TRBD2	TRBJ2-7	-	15	TGTGCCTGGAGTTGGGGGGGGACTAGCGTTTACGAGCAGTACTTC	CAWSWGGTSVYEQYF
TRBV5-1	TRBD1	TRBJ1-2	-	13	TGCGCCAGCAGCGTGGGGACAGATTATGGCTACACCTTC	CASSVGTDYGYTF
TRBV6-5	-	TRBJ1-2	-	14	TGTGCCAGCAGCCGGCATGGCAGGGCCTATGGCTACACCTTC	CASSRHGRAYGYTF
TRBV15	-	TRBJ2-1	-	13	TGTGCCACCAGCAGAGAGGTTAACAATGAGCAGTTCTTC	CATSREVNNEQFF
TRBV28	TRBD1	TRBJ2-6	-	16	TGTGCCAGCTTTGACAGGGGGGGATCTGGGGCCAACGTCCTGACTTTC	CASFDRGGSGANVLTF
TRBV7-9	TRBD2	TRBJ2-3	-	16	TGTGCCAGCAGGGAAGGAGCGGGGAGAAGCACAGATACGCAGTATTTT	CASREGAGRSTDTQYF
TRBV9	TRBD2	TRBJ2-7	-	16	TGTGCCAGCAGCGTGAAACTAGCGGCAAGTCTATACGAGCAGTACTTC	CASSVKLAASLYEQYF
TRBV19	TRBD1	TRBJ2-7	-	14	TGTGCCAGTACCCCGACAGGGGGAAGGGGCGAGCAGTACTTC	CASTPTGGRGEQYF
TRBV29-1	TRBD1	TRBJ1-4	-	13	TGCAGCTTCAGGGGGCTAGCTAATGAAAAACTGTTTTTT	CSFRGLANEKLFF
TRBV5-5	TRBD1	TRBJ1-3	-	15	TGTGCCAGCAGCTCGGACAGGAACTCTGGAAACACCATATATTTT	CASSSDRNSGNTIYF
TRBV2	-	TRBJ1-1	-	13	TGTGCCAGCAGTTCGGGACAGAACACTGAAGCTTTCTTT	CASSSGQNTEAFF
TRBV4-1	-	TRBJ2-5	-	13	TGCGCCAGCAGCCAGCCGGGACAAGAGACCCAGTACTTC	CASSQPGQETQYF
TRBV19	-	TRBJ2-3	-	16	TGTGCCAGTAGTATACCGACTACCCGCGGTGGAGATACGCAGTATTTT	CASSIPTTRGGDTQYF
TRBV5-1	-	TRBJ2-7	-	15	TGCGCCAGCAGCCCCGGGACTCTCATTCCGTACGAGCAGTACTTC	CASSPGTLIPYEQYF
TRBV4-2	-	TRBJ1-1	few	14	TGTGCCAGCAGCCAAGAGACAGTTAACACTGAAGCTTTCTTT	CASSQETVNTEAFF
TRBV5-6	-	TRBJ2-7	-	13	TGTGCCAGCAGCAGCAAACAGGTCTACGAGCAGTACTTC	CASSSKQVYEQYF
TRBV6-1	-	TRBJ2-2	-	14	TGTGCCAGCAAAGAGGACCTGAACACCGGGGAGCTGTTTTTT	CASKEDLNTGELFF
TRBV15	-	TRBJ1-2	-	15	TGTGCCACCAGCAGAGATCAGACCCAAGACTATGGCTACACCTTC	CATSRDQTQDYGYTF